This T cell receptor (beta chain) stems from a study of response to subunit inactivated influenza vaccine. Study-wide findings and caveats: The authors suggested that every seasonal influenza vaccination recruits few new T cells.

A note on this clonotype: Its target is unknown.

MiXCR, run by TCRdb on the RT-PCR reads, gives a single entry per CDR3 protein. Counted here are roughly 650,000 distinct CDR3 sequences, about 15% occurring once; the ten biggest clones make up less than 9%. The clonotype was recovered from a man over 45 who received an inactivated influenza vaccine. The sequencing here drew on PBMCs from blood, taken around 15 days before vaccination.

This CDR3 reads CAWSVGASNEQFF. The DNA of the CDR3 is TGTGCCTGGAGTGTGGGGGCGAGCAATGAGCAGTTCTTC. The chain employs TRBV30 and TRBJ2-1, with a weak D call TRBD1 (6 bases). The CDR3 sequence is 13 residues long. V was pared by 0 bases and J by 6 bases, with 9 bases between. Germline CDR1 is GTSNPN and CDR2 is SVGIG (reference sequence).